This T cell receptor beta chain was sequenced during a study of T cells in Graves' hyperthyroidism and ophthalmopathy. Overall study results and limits: The authors' 13 V-J model separated ophthalmopathy from stable hyperthyroidism. Most thyroid clonotypes expanded above 0.001 appeared in blood too.

Germline assignment: CDR1 SGHVS and CDR2 FQNEAQ. Trimming removed 2 bases from V and 0 bases from J, with 10 bases in between. The CDR3 length is 15 residues. TCR beta CDR3 regions were amplified from RNA transcripts. The HTBI primer set served for first-round RT-PCR of the TCR CDR3. TCRdb re-analysed the multiplex PCR reads in MiXCR, keeping a single row per CDR3 protein. The data show fewer than 650,000 distinct CDR3 sequences, with over 11% seen just once and 5.5% to 7.5% held by the top ten. Patients were excluded because of uncontrolled infection, other autoimmune disease, pregnancy or lactation. This blood was taken when hyperthyroidism was first diagnosed, before any ophthalmopathy symptoms existed. This clonotype was seen many times. Its antigen remains unknown.

Sample: blood. This TCR was recovered from a woman aged 25 to 45 with Graves' hyperthyroidism that later progressed to Graves' ophthalmopathy. The chain recombines TRBV7-8 with TRBJ1-1, with D unclear. As DNA, the CDR3 is TGTGCCAGCAGCTTACGACTGCAAATGAACACTGAAGCTTTCTTT. Translating it yields CASSLRLQMNTEAFF.